These 2 T cell receptor beta chains came from one sample sequenced in a study of CD8 T cells in ankylosing spondylitis. The study's findings and limits: Typical of ankylosing spondylitis blood, it appeared, was a TCR beta motif of about eight highly homologous variants.

No antigen is known for these receptors. Via MiXCR, TCRdb re-called the 5' RACE reads, giving one row per CDR3 protein. The data contain about 750,000 distinct CDR3 sequences, around 19% of them seen just once; the ten biggest clones take up 15% to 20%. The sequencing sample was made of blood, either unsorted or a sorted T cell fraction (not recorded which). The receptors derive from a male donor with ankylosing spondylitis.

This clonotype has only a few counts. V usage is TRBV5-1 and J usage is TRBJ2-7; D is uncertain. Germline values: CDR1 SGHRS, CDR2 YFSETQ. The CDR3 is 13 amino acids. Trimming stripped 4 bases from V and 0 bases from J, with 8 bases between. The CDR3 spells CASSPRPSYEQYF. The DNA of the CDR3 is TGCGCCAGCAGCCCTCGACCCTCCTACGAGCAGTACTTC.

This clonotype turned up a few times. The rearrangement links TRBV9 to TRBJ1-3; D unclear. Trimming removed 0 bases at V and 2 bases at J, with 9 bases between. Germline CDR1 is SGDLS and CDR2 is YYNGEE. The CDR3 has 15 amino acids. In DNA form, the CDR3 reads TGTGCCAGCAGCGTAGTTGAATTCCCTGGAAACACCATATATTTT. It codes for CASSVVEFPGNTIYF.